This T cell receptor (beta chain) derives from a study of beta chain features in type 1 diabetes (dated by TCRdb to between 2018 and 2020). Study-level background: Patients and healthy donors did not differ in mean age, gender distribution, total cell number or subset yield. A total of roughly 100 million sorted cells were examined across all samples, and a strong correlation was observed between cell number per subset and RNA yield. The study compared TCRB repertoires of sorted circulating CD4+ T cell subsets between recently diagnosed type 1 diabetes patients and matched healthy donors. Whereas all 28 donors provided naive and central memory subsets, regulatory and stem cell-like memory subsets were isolated from just 8 patients and roughly 8 healthy donors. The paper as a whole reports these results and caveats: Because small numbers of individuals were included in the HLA sub-analyses, any influence of HLA type on TCRB rearrangement was left unresolved. Shorter templates might be favored by PCR, yet because patient and control samples were amplified and corrected together, any such skew would affect both groups equally. Because cDNA rather than genomic DNA was sequenced, highly expressing activated cells could have been over-represented, although no difference in activation and CD3 levels was found between groups. At VDJ recombination sites, patients with type 1 diabetes made fewer insertions and deleted more nucleotides, a pattern implying thymic rearrangement abnormalities. A moderate but significant shortening of TCRB CDR3 length was observed in type 1 diabetes patients in all four CD4+ subsets. Naive, central memory and regulatory TCRB repertoires appeared to be more similar among patients than among healthy donors.

About this clone: It has no known antigen specificity. Base qualities are not recorded, but no much larger clone differs from it by a single base.

Each donor gave one peripheral blood draw, averaging roughly 100 mL, which was collected into heparinised tubes. Using a panel that included CD45RO, CCR7, CD25, CD127, CD95 and CD27, naive, central memory, regulatory and stem cell-like memory CD4+ T cells were sorted on a BD FACSAria II. Purity was above 95% for every sorted population. PBMCs were isolated immediately by Lymphoprep density gradient centrifugation and stained directly without culture. So that batch effects would be minimized, each experiment stained and sorted samples in pairs, pairing one healthy donor with one patient. V and J are truncated by 7 bases and 4 bases respectively, leaving an intervening sequence of 16 bases. CDR1 is given as SGHRS and CDR2 as YFSETQ, both from the germline V gene. Inclusive of the bounding cysteine and phenylalanine, the CDR3 is 14 residues long. Only the CDR3 DNA is retained, 42 bases long and in frame from the first base.

All of the isolated RNA was reverse transcribed with the High Capacity cDNA Reverse Transcription Kit, so expressed TCRB transcripts were sequenced. Naive, central memory and regulatory T cell samples underwent deep immunoSEQ sequencing, averaging around 3.7 million total reads per sample. Sorted cells were lysed in RLT buffer and RNA was extracted with DNase-treated RNeasy Micro or Mini kits, depending on cell number. To prevent cross-contamination, each cell subset was processed individually, whereas patient and healthy donor samples were processed jointly. Using the immunoSEQ multiplex PCR, TCRB sequences were amplified from cDNA into 87-bp fragments spanning the CDR3 region. Sequencing of the amplicons was done on the Illumina HiSeq platform. On the study's bioinformatics: Synthetic template baselines were used to correct PCR bias computationally, reads within Hamming distance 2 were collapsed together, and singletons that could not be merged were discarded. Reads were aligned to IMGT to assign V, D and J genes, CDR3 length, and insertions or deletions at six rearrangement sites. Within each subset, clonotype counts were normalized to the number of sorted cells before true diversity and Gini coefficients were calculated with the tcR R package. The overlap coefficient, calculated on TCRB nucleotide sequences, was used to quantify repertoire sharing. Out-of-frame TCRB sequences from naive cells were analyzed as a proxy for the pre-selection repertoire. Held by TCRdb, this immuneACCESS table contains in-frame sequences only and omits some clones. Under half of the omission traces to an unresolved V gene where checked; the cause of the rest is unknown. Clone size and the V and J calls come from that table; the DNA yielded D and trimming. Counted in this sample were around 400,000 clones; approximately 16% of them appeared once. Of the sample, approximately 0.019% is held by the ten largest clones.

The rearranged segments are TRBV5-1 and TRBJ2-3; a tentative D match to TRBD2 spans 5 bases. This sequence originates from a woman between 18 and 29 years old in good health. Sequencing was carried out using naive CD4+ T cells from blood. The cell subset or site label, read with the paper, signifies: true naive CD4+ T cells. The CDR3 amino acid sequence is: CASSRTSGADTQYF. The nucleotide sequence is TGCGCCAGCTCCCGAACTAGTGGCGCAGATACGCAGTATTTT. Reference TRBV5-1 and TRBJ2-3 proteins supply the regions before and after the CDR3; the full variable domain is: KAGVTQTPRYLIKTRGQQVTLSCSPISGHRSVSWYQQTPGQGLQFLFEYFSETQRNKGNFPGRFSGRQFSNSRSEMNVSTLELGDSALYLCASSRTSGADTQYFGPGTRLTVL.